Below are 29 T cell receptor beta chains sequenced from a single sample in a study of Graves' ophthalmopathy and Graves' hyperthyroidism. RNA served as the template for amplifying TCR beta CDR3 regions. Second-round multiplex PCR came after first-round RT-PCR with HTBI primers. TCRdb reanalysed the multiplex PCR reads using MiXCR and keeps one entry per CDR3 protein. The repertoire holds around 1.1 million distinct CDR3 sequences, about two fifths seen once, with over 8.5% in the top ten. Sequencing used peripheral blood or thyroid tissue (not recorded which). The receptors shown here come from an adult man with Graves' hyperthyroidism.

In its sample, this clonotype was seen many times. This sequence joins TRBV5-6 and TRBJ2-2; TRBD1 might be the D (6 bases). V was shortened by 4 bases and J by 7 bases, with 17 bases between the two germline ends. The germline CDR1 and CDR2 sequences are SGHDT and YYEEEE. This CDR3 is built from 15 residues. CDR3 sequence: CASSRRTGWDGELFF. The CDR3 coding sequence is TGTGCCAGCAGCCGAAGAACAGGGTGGGACGGGGAGCTGTTTTTT.

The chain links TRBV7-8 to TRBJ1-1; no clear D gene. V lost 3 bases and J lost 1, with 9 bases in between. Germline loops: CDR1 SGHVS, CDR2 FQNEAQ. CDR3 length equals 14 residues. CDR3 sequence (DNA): TGTGCCAGCAGCTTGTCGTTGAGGAACACTGAAGCTTTCTTT. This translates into CASSLSLRNTEAFF.

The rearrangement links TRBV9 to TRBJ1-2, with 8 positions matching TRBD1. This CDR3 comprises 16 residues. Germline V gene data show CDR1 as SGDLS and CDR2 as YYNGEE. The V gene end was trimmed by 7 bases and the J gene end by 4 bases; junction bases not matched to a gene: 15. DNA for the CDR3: TGTGCCAGCCCGAGACAGGGGTCCCCTATACGCTATGGCTACACCTTC. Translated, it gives CASPRQGSPIRYGYTF.

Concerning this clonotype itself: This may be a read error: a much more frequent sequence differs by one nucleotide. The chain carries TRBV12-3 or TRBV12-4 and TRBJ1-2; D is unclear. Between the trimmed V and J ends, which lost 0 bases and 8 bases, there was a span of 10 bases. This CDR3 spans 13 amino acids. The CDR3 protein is CASSLAHPRGYTF. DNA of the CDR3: TGTGCCAGCAGTTTAGCGCATCCGAGGGGCTACACCTTC.

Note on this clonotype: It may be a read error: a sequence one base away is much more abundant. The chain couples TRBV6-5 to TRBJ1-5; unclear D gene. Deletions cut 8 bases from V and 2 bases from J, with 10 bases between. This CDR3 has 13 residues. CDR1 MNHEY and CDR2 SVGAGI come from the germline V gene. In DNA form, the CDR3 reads TGTGCCAGCGTCTTCGGAGGCAATCAGCCCCAGCATTTT. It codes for CASVFGGNQPQHF.

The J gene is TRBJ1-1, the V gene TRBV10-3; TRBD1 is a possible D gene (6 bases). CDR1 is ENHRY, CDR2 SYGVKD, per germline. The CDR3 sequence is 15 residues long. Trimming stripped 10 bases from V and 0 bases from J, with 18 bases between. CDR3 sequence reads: CANSQTGHVNTEAFF. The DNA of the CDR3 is TGTGCCAACAGCCAGACGGGACACGTGAACACTGAAGCTTTCTTT.

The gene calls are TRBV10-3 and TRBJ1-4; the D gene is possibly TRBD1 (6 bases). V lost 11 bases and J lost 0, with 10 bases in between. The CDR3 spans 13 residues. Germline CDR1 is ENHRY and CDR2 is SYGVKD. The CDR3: CAVQGSTNEKLFF. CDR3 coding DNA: TGTGCCGTACAGGGATCAACTAATGAAAAACTGTTTTTT.

This CDR3 reads CATSDRDSLLNYGYTF. The CDR3 nucleotides read TGTGCCACCAGTGACCGGGACAGTCTTTTAAACTATGGCTACACCTTC. The rearrangement links TRBV24-1 to TRBJ1-2, with 7 bases lining up with TRBD1. The CDR3 has 16 amino acids. Germline loops: CDR1 KGHDR, CDR2 SFDVKD. J gave up 2 bases and V 4 bases, and 9 bases lay outside the gene matches.

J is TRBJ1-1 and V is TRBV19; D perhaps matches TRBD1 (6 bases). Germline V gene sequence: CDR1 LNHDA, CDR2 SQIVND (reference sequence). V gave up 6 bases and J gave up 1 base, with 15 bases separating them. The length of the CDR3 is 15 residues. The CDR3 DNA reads TGTGCCAGTAGGCGACAGGTCGGGGGGAACACTGAAGCTTTCTTT. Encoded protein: CASRRQVGGNTEAFF.

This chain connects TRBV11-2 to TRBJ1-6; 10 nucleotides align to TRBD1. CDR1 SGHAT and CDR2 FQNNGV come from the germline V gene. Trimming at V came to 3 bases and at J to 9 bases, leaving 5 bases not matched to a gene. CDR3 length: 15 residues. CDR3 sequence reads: CASSFGWTGGSPLHF. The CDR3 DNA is TGTGCCAGCAGCTTCGGATGGACAGGGGGTTCACCCCTCCACTTT.

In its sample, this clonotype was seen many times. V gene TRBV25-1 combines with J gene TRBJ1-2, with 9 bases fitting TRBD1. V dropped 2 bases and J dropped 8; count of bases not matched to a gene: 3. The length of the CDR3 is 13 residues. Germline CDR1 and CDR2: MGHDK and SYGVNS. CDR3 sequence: CASSETGGRGYTF. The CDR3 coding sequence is TGTGCCAGCAGTGAAACAGGGGGCAGGGGCTACACCTTC.

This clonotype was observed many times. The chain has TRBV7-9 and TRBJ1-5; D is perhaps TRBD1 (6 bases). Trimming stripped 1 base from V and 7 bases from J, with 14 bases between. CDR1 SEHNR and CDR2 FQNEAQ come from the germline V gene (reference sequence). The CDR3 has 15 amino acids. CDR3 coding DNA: TGTGCCAGCAGCTTAGGTGACAGGAGTGGACAGCCCCAGCATTTT. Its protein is CASSLGDRSGQPQHF.

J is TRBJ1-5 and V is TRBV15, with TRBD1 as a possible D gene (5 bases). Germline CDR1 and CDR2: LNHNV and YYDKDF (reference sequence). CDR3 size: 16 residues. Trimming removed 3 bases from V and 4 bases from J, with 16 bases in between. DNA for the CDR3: TGTGCCACCAGCAGCGCCCAAACCGACAGAAATCAGCCCCAGCATTTT. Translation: CATSSAQTDRNQPQHF.

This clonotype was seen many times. The CDR3 is CASGKSGPSNQPQHF. CDR3 bases: TGTGCCAGTGGGAAATCCGGACCCAGCAATCAGCCCCAGCATTTT. V usage is TRBV19 and J usage is TRBJ1-5; D is ambiguous. Germline assignment: CDR1 LNHDA and CDR2 SQIVND (reference sequence). Trimming shortened V by 8 bases and J by 1 base, and 15 bases separated the two germline ends. The CDR3 has 15 residues. The full variable domain, rest sourced from reference TRBV19 and TRBJ1-5, is DGGITQSPKYLFRKEGQNVTLSCEQNLNHDAMYWYRQDPGQGLRLIYYSQIVNDFQKGDIAEGYSVSREKKESFPLTVTSAQKNPTAFYLCASGKSGPSNQPQHFGDGTRLSIL.

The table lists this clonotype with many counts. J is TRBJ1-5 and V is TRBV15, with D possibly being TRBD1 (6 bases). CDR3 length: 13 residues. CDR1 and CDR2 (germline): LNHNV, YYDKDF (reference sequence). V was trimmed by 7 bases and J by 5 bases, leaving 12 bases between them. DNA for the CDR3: TGTGCCACCACGGAAAGGGGGGATCAGCCCCAGCATTTT. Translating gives CATTERGDQPQHF.

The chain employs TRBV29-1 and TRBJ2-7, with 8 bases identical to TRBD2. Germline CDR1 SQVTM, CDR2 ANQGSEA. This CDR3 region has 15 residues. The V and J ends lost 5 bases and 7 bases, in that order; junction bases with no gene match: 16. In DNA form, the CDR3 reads TGCAGCGTTAGAAGCGGGGGTATAGCTCTGGGGGAGCAGTACTTC. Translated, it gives CSVRSGGIALGEQYF.

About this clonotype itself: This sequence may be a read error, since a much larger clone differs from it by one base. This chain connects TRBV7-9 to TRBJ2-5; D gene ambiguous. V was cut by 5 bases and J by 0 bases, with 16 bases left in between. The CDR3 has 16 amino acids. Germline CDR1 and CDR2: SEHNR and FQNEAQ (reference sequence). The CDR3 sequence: CASSPGSGDHQETQYF. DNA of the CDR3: TGTGCCAGCAGCCCAGGTTCAGGCGATCACCAAGAGACCCAGTACTTC.

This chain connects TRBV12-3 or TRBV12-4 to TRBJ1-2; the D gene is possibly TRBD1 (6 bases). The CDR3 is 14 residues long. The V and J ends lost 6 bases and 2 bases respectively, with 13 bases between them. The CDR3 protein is CASRKTGGNYGYTF. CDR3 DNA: TGTGCCAGCAGAAAGACAGGCGGAAACTATGGCTACACCTTC.

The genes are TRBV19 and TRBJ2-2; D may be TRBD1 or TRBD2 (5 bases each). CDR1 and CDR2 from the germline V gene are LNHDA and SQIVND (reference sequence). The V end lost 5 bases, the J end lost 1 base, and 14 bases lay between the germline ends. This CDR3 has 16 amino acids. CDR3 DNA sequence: TGTGCCAGTAGTCTCTTCGGGACGGAGAACACCGGGGAGCTGTTTTTT. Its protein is CASSLFGTENTGELFF. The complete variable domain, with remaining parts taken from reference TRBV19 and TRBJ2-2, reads DGGITQSPKYLFRKEGQNVTLSCEQNLNHDAMYWYRQDPGQGLRLIYYSQIVNDFQKGDIAEGYSVSREKKESFPLTVTSAQKNPTAFYLCASSLFGTENTGELFFGEGSRLTVL.

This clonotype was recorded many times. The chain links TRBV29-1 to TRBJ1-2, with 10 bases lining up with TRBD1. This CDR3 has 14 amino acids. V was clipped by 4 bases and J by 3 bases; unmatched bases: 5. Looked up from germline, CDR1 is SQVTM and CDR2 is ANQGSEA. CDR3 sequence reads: CSVVGTGVDYGYTF. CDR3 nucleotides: TGCAGCGTTGTGGGGACAGGGGTTGACTATGGCTACACCTTC.

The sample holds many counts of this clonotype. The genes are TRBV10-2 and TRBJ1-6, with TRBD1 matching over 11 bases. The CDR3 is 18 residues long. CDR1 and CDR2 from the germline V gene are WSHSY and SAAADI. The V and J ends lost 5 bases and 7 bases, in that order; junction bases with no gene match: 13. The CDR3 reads CASSRSLDRGLKNSPLHF. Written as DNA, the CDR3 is TGCGCCAGCAGTCGAAGTTTGGACAGGGGGCTAAAGAATTCACCCCTCCACTTT.

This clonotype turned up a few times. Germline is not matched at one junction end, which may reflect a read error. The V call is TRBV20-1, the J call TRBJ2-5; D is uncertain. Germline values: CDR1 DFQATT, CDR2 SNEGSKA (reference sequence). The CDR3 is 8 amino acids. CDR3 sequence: CSARDQAF. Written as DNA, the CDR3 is TGCAGTGCTAGAGATCAAGCCTTC.

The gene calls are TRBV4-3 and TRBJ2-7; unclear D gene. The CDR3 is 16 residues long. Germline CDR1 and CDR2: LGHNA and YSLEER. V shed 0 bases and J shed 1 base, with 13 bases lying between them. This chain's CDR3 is CASSQDLGILSYEQYF. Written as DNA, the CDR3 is TGCGCCAGCAGCCAAGATCTTGGGATCCTGTCCTACGAGCAGTACTTC.

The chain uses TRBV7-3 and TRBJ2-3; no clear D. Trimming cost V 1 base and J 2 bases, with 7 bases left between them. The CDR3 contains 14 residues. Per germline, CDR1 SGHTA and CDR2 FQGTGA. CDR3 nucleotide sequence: TGTGCCAGCAGCTTAAATGGGCCCACAGATACGCAGTATTTT. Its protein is CASSLNGPTDTQYF.

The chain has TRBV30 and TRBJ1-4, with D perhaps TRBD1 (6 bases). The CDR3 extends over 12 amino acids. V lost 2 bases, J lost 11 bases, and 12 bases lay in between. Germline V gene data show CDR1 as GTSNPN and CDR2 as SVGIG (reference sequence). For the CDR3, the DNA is TGTGCCTGGAGTAGGGCAGGGGATAAACTGTTTTTT. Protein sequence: CAWSRAGDKLFF.

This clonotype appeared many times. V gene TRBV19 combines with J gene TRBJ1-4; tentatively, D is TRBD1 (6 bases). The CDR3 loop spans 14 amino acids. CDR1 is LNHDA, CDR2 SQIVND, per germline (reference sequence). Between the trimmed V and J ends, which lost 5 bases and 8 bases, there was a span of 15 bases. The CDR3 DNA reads TGTGCCAGTAGTTCACAGGGTACGCGGGAAAAACTGTTTTTT. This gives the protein CASSSQGTREKLFF.

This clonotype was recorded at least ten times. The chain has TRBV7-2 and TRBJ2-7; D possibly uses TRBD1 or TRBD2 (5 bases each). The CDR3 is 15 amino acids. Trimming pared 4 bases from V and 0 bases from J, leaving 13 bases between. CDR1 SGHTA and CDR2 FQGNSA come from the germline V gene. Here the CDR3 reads CASSSGSGSSYEQYF. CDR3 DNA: TGTGCCAGCAGCTCCGGGTCAGGGAGCTCCTACGAGCAGTACTTC.

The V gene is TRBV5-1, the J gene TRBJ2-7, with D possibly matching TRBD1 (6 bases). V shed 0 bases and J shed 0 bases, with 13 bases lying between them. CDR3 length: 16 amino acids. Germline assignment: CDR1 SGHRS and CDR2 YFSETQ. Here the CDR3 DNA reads TGCGCCAGCAGCTTGGTCTCCGACAGGTTCTCCTACGAGCAGTACTTC. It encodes CASSLVSDRFSYEQYF.

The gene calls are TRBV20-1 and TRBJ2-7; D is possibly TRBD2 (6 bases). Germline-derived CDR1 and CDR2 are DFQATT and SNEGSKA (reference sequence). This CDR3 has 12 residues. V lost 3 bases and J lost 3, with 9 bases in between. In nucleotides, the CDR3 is TGCAGTGCTAGCACGGGGGTCTACGAGCAGTACTTC. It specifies CSASTGVYEQYF.